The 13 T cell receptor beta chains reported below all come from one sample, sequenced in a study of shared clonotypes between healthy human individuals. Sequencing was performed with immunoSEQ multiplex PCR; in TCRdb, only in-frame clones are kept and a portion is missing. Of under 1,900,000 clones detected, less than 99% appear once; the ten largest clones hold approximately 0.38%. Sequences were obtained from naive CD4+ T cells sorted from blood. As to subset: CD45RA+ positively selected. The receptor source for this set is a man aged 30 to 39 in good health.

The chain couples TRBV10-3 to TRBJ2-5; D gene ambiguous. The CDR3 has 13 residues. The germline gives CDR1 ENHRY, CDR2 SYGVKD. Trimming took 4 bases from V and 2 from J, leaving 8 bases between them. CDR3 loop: CAISVGRQETQYF. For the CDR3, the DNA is TGTGCCATCAGTGTAGGCAGACAAGAGACCCAGTACTTC.

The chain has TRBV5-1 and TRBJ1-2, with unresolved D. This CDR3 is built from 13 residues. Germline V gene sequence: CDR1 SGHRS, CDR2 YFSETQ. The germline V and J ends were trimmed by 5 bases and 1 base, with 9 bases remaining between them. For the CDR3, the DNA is TGCGCCAGCAGAGACGGAGTTAACTATGGCTACACCTTC. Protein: CASRDGVNYGYTF.

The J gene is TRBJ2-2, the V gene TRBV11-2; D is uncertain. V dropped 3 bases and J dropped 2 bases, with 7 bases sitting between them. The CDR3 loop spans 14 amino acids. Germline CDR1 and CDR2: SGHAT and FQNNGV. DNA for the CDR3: TGTGCCAGCAGCTTCACTGGAAACACCGGGGAGCTGTTTTTT. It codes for CASSFTGNTGELFF.

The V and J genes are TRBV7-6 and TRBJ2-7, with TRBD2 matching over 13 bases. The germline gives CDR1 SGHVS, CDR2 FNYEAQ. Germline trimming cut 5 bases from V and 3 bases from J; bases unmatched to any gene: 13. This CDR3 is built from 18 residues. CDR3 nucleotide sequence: TGTGCCAGCAGCCCTACCGCGGGACTAGCGGGGAAAAACTACGAGCAGTACTTC. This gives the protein CASSPTAGLAGKNYEQYF.

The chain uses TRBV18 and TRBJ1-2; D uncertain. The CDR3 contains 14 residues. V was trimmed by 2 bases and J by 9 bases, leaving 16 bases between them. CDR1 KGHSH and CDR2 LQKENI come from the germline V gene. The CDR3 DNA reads TGTGCCAGCTCACCAAGAGACCCCCTGTCGAGCTACACCTTC. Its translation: CASSPRDPLSSYTF. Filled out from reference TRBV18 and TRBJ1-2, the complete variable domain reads NAGVMQNPRHLVRRRGQEARLRCSPMKGHSHVYWYRQLPEEGLKFMVYLQKENIIDESGMPKERFSAEFPKEGPSILRIQQVVRGDSAAYFCASSPRDPLSSYTFGSGTRLTVV.

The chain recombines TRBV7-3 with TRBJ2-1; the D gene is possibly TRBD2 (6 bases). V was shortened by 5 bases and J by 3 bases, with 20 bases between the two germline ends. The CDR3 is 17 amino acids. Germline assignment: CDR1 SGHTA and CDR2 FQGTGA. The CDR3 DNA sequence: TGTGCCAGCAGCCCTTCCCACGTAGGCGGGGTCTACAATGAGCAGTTCTTC. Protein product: CASSPSHVGGVYNEQFF.

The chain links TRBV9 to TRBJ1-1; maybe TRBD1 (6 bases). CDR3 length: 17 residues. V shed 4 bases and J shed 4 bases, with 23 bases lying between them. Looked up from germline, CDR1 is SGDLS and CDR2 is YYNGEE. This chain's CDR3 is CASSPWGLGPEGTEAFF. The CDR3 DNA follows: TGTGCCAGCAGCCCGTGGGGGCTAGGACCAGAGGGCACTGAAGCTTTCTTT. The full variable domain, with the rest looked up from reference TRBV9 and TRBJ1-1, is DSGVTQTPKHLITATGQRVTLRCSPRSGDLSVYWYQQSLDQGLQFLIQYYNGEERAKGNILERFSAQQFPDLHSELNLSSLELGDSALYFCASSPWGLGPEGTEAFFGQGTRLTVV.

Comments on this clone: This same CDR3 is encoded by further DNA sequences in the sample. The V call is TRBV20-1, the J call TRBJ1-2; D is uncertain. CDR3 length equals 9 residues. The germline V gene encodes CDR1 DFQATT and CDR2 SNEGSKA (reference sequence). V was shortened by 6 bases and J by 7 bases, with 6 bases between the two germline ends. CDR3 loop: CSAPGGYTF. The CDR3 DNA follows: TGCAGTGCCCCAGGTGGCTACACCTTC.

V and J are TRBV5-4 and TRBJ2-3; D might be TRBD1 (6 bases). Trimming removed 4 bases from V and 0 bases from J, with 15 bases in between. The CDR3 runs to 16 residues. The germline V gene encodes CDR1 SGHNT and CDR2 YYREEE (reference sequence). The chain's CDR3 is CASSLGQLLSTDTQYF. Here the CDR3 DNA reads TGTGCCAGCAGCCTCGGACAGTTATTGAGCACAGATACGCAGTATTTT.

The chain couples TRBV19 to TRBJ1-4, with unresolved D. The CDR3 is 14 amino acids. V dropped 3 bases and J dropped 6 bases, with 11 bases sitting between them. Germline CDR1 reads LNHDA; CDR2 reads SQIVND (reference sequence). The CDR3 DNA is TGTGCCAGTAGTATCGTTTTGGGTTATGAAAAACTGTTTTTT. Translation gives CASSIVLGYEKLFF.

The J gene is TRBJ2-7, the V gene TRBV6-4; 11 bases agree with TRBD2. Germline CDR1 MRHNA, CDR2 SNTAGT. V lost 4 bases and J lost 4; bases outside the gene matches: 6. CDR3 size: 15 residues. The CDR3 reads CASSVLAGVGYEQYF. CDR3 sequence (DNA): TGTGCCAGCAGTGTACTAGCGGGAGTAGGGTACGAGCAGTACTTC.

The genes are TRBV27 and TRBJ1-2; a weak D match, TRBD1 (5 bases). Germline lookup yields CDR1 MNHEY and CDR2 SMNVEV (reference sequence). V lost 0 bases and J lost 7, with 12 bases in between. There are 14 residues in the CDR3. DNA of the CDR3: TGTGCCAGCAGTTTATCTAAGGGGAACCGTGGCTACACCTTC. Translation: CASSLSKGNRGYTF.

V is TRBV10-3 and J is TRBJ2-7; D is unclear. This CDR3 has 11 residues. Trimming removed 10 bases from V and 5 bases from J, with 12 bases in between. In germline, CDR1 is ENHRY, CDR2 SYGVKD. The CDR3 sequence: CATRADHEQYF. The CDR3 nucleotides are TGTGCCACGCGCGCCGACCACGAGCAGTACTTC.